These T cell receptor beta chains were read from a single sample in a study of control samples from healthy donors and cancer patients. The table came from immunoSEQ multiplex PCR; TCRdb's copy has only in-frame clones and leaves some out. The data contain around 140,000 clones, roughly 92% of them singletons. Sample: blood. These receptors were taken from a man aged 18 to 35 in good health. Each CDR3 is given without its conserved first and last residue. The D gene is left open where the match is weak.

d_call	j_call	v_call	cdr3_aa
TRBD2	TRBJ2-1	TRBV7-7	AGTSGGASSYNEQF
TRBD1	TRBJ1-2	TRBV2	ASRTGGGYT
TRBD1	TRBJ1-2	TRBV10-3	AISESTKGAYGYT
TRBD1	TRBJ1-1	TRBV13	ASSHSSRRSDTDRTLNTEAF
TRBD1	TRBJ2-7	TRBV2	ASTYTGGEQY
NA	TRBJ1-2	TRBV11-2	ASSLIGQTNYGYT
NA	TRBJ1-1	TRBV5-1	ASSQGIVTEAF
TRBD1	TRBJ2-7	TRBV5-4	ASSPGTGWVEQY
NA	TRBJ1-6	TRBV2	ASSEGTVVALH
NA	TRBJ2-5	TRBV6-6	ASSYPQGPQETQY
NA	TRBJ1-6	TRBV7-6	ASSAGLNYNSPLH
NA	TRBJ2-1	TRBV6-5	ASSRAVNNEQF
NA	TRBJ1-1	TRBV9	ASRATGNTEAF
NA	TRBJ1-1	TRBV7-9	ASSSWDSNTEAF
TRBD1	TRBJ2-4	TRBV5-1	ASSLEGTVVLY
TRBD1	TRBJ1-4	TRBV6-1	ASSEWDRGAANEKLF
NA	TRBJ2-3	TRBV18	ASSPLVFTDTQY
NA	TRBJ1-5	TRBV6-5	ATRRGLISNQPQH
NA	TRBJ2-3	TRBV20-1	SAREGDTQY
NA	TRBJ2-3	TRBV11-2	ASSPSTSRADTQY
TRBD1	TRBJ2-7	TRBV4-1	ASSLAPGGQSYEQY
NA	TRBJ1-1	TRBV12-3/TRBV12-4	ASSPQQETEAF
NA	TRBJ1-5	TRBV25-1	ASSEAVGSQPQH
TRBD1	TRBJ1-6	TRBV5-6	ASSLGQGESPLH
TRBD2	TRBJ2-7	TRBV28	ASSQPGLAYEQY
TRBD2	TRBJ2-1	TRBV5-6	ASSGRLAGNSYNEQF
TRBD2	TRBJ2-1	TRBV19	ASSISGLAGGSSYNEQF
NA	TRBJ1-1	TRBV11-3	ASSSRGGRKAF
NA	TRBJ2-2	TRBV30	AWSDAGTSHRGELF
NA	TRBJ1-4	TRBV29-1	SARKGTEGKLF
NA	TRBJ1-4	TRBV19	ASSMVATNEKLF
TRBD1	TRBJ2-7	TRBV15	ATSRGDREDNEQY
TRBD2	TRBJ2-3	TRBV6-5	AAMSAGGTDTQY
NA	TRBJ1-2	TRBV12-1	ASSFGGFRLRCSNYGYT
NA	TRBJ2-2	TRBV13	ASRAHGENTGELF
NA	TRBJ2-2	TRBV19	ASSIRGTGELF
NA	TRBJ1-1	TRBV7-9	ASSLEEGGEAF
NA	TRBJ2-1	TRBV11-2	ASSLVRGYNEQF
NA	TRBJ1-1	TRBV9	ASSVKGRNTEAF
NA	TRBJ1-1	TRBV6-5	ASSPSPGNTEAF
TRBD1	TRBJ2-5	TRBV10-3	AISDGTDIQETQY
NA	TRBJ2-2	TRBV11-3	ASSPGTLNTGELF
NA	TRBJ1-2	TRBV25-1	ASSEYYQQGDGYT
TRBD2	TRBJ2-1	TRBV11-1	ASSPGTSYNEQF
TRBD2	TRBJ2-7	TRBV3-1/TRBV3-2	ASSLQVGVAGGPGYEQY
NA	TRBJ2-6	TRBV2	ASPQGSRSGANVLT
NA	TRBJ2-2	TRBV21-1	ASSKGRGLIGELF
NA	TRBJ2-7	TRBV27	ASSFQGYEQY
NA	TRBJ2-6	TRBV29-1	SVGLGDVGSGANVLT
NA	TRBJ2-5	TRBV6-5	ASTPAGSETQY
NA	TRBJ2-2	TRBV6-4	ASSKTGNTGELF
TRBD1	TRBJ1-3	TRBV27	ASSPTDRTGNTIY
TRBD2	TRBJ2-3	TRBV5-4	ASSPAGSGGITDTQY
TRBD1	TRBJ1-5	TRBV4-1	ASSPTGVGQPQH
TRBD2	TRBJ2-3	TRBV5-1	ASSSGLAGASTDTQY
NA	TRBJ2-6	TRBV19	ASSLRGTGANVLT